A selection of T cell receptor beta chains follows, all from one sample in a study of blood T cells in healthy people across ages. TCRdb called the 5' RACE reads again in MiXCR, with one record for every CDR3 protein. This table holds 1.5 million to 2 million distinct CDR3 sequences, about 50% found once. Sequencing was carried out using blood. The source is a woman in her forties in good health. Both conserved end residues are part of each CDR3.

CDR3	V	J
CASGDPYEQYF	TRBV28	TRBJ2-7
CSALGQGHNEQYF	TRBV20-1	TRBJ2-5
CASSPDRGSGYTF	TRBV9	TRBJ1-2
CSGGGQGPYEQYF	TRBV29-1	NA
CASSLGSGIGPTNEKLFF	TRBV7-8	TRBJ1-4
CSARDPVRLSGANVLTF	TRBV20-1	TRBJ2-6
CASSKTGARETQYF	TRBV7-2	NA
CSAQTAGGNEQFF	TRBV20-1	TRBJ2-1
CASSLTSGSSGANVLTF	TRBV11-2	TRBJ2-6
CSVDRDSYNEQFF	TRBV29-1	TRBJ2-1
CASGPGTGNNEQYF	TRBV4-3	TRBJ2-7
CASSPRRTNTGELFF	TRBV4-3	TRBJ2-2
CSVPGLRNTEAFF	TRBV29-1	TRBJ1-1
CASSIGLAGEADTQYF	TRBV19	TRBJ2-3
CSAREEGRGYEQYF	TRBV20-1	TRBJ2-7
CAISESTGKLSGYTF	TRBV10-3	TRBJ1-2
CSARDPGGAQEKLFF	TRBV20-1	TRBJ1-4
CASSSVRDYGYTF	TRBV6-1	TRBJ1-2
CASSQEVPGGRPETQYF	TRBV4-2	TRBJ2-5
CASSLGARVLAGQGEYEQYF	TRBV7-9	NA
CASSGRDRVDWAKNIQYF	TRBV13	TRBJ2-4
CASSTGPGPPGANVLTF	TRBV12-3/TRBV12-4	TRBJ2-6
CASSPTHPLAGYTTSSYNEQFF	TRBV7-8	TRBJ2-1
CASSSVPGGETEAFF	TRBV25-1	TRBJ1-1
CSATPDPYGYTF	TRBV20-1	TRBJ1-2
CGSGLWADTQYF	TRBV20-1	TRBJ2-3
CASSPRVQGLYEQYF	TRBV7-9	NA
CASSLDAGAVNEQFF	TRBV5-1	TRBJ2-1
CASSQGGAGDNEQFF	TRBV14	TRBJ2-1
CAGAGGYSNQPQHF	TRBV28	TRBJ1-5
CASFDTGNYEQYF	TRBV6-5	NA
CASSPPYRGGDTQYF	TRBV28	TRBJ2-3
CASSLEGFSYEQFF	TRBV6-5	TRBJ2-1
CATSSVGGEQFF	TRBV15	TRBJ2-1
CASSLSVRGLEDTQYF	TRBV5-5	TRBJ2-3
CASTRLGLAGQRGTEQFF	TRBV7-2	TRBJ2-1
CASSLTRNGDNEQFF	TRBV5-6	TRBJ2-1
CASSLVLAGSYTQYF	TRBV7-9	TRBJ2-3
CASSARARAHPTSSYEQYF	TRBV2	TRBJ2-7
CASSFVTGGQETQYF	TRBV7-2	TRBJ2-5
CASSPLTSGVYEQYF	TRBV27	NA
CASSLGTGITDTQYF	TRBV28	TRBJ2-3
CAISEEFSGSGYNQPQHF	TRBV10-3	TRBJ1-5
CSARGTGVIKLFF	TRBV20-1	TRBJ1-4
CSARDQGEVQYF	TRBV20-1	TRBJ2-3
CSLKQGQGQGYTF	TRBV20-1	TRBJ1-2